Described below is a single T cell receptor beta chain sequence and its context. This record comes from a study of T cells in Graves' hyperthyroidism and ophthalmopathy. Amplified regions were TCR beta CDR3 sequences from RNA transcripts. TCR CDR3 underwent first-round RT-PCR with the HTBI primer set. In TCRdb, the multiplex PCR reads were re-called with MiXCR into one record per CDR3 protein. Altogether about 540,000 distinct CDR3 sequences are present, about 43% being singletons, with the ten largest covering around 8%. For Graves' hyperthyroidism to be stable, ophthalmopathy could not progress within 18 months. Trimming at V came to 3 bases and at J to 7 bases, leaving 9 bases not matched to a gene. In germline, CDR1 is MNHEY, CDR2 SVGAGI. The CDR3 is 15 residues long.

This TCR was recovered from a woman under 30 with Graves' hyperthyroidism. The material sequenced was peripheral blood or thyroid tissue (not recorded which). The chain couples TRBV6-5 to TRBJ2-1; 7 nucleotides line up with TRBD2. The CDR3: CASSYTAGELNEQFF. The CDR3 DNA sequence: TGTGCCAGCAGTTATACGGCGGGAGAGTTGAATGAGCAGTTCTTC.